These 8 T cell receptor beta chains came from one sample sequenced in a study of cytomegalovirus exposure and HLA in healthy donors. 13 Jbeta primers and 60 Vbeta primers were used for the PCR. Assay used: immunoSEQ multiplex PCR; TCRdb lists only in-frame clones, some missing. In the table there are more than 90,000 clones, roughly 82% of which are singletons. Sequencing was carried out using PBMCs. The origin of the receptors is a human donor in good health.

The CDR3 DNA sequence: TGTGCCAGCAGTTACGGGTCAGGGTTGAACACTGAAGCTTTCTTT. This gives the protein CASSYGSGLNTEAFF. V is TRBV6-5 and J is TRBJ1-1; a weak D match, TRBD1 (5 bases). From germline, CDR1 is MNHEY and CDR2 SVGAGI. The CDR3 spans 15 residues. The V end was cut by 2 bases, the J end by 0 bases, with 10 bases between.

This clone was picked up many times. The chain recombines TRBV5-6 with TRBJ1-2; D is unclear. V lost 4 bases and J lost 4, with 14 bases in between. CDR1 is SGHDT, CDR2 YYEEEE, per germline. The CDR3 contains 14 residues. The CDR3 loop is CASSRRSVPYGYTF. The CDR3 region has the DNA TGTGCCAGCAGCCGACGGAGTGTGCCCTATGGCTACACCTTC.

The chain couples TRBV6-1 to TRBJ1-5, with 10 bases identical to TRBD1. The CDR3 contains 15 residues. The germline V gene has CDR1 MNHNS and CDR2 SASEGT. V shed 2 bases, J shed 6 bases, and the junction held 4 bases outside the gene matches. Here the CDR3 reads CASSEIWTGGQPQHF. DNA of the CDR3: TGTGCCAGCAGTGAAATCTGGACAGGGGGTCAGCCCCAGCATTTT.

The chain recombines TRBV2 with TRBJ1-2; 8 bases align to TRBD1. CDR1 and CDR2 (germline): SNHLY, FYNNEI. V was pared by 4 bases and J by 8 bases, with 9 bases of the junction left unmatched. The CDR3 is 14 residues long. The CDR3 spells CASSVSRGPGGYTF. The CDR3 bases are TGTGCCAGCAGTGTGAGCAGGGGGCCAGGCGGCTACACCTTC.

This clone appeared a few times. V is TRBV6-6 and J is TRBJ1-4, with TRBD1 matching over 12 bases. Germline V CDR1 and CDR2: MNHNY, SVGAGI (reference sequence). With 2 bases clipped from V and 7 bases from J, the junction kept 2 bases outside the gene matches. This CDR3 has 15 residues. The DNA of the CDR3 is TGTGCCAGCAGTTACGTGGGACAGGGGGCTGAAAAACTGTTTTTT. Amino acids: CASSYVGQGAEKLFF.

The chain carries TRBV2 and TRBJ1-3; 7 nucleotides agree with TRBD1. There are 12 residues in the CDR3. Germline trimming cut 8 bases from V and 8 bases from J; bases unmatched to any gene: 6. The V gene's germline CDR1 is SNHLY and CDR2 FYNNEI. The DNA of the CDR3 is TGTGCCAGCGAACAGGGGTTCGACACCATATATTTT. This codes for CASEQGFDTIYF.

CDR3 loop: CASSSQGRLITETQYF. CDR3 nucleotides: TGTGCCAGCAGCTCGCAGGGTCGCCTAATTACAGAGACCCAGTACTTC. The chain is built from TRBV5-6 and TRBJ2-5; weak D call: TRBD1 (5 bases). Trimming pared 3 bases from V and 4 bases from J, leaving 19 bases between. This CDR3 is 16 amino acids long. Germline V gene lookup returns CDR1 SGHDT and CDR2 YYEEEE.

The chain is built from TRBV15 and TRBJ2-7; 7 bases agree with TRBD1. Germline values: CDR1 LNHNV, CDR2 YYDKDF (reference sequence). The J segment lost 3 bases and the V segment lost 6 bases, leaving 11 bases of the junction unmatched. The CDR3 sequence is 15 residues long. The chain's CDR3 is CATRETGRADYEQYF. The CDR3, as DNA: TGTGCCACCAGGGAGACAGGGCGGGCGGACTACGAGCAGTACTTC.